This TCR beta chain was recovered during a study of cytomegalovirus exposure and HLA in healthy donors (TCRdb year 2017). General notes on the study: An earlier analysis of 587 of the donors reported approximately 270 Gb of sequence data and more than 90 million unique TCR beta sequences from about 180 million T cells. Approximately 300 gigabases of sequencing data and approximately 80 million unique TCR sequences were included in an early release covering several hundred HLA-typed donors. Among the roughly 390 genotyped donors, approximately 81% belonged to the genetic ancestry cluster associated with self-reported Caucasian donors. The aim of the study was to test whether cataloging public T cell receptors could identify signatures of past pathogen exposure. Using immunosequencing, the study profiled T cell repertoires from about 610 subjects and related those repertoires to cytomegalovirus serostatus. Besides the first cohort of 666 subjects, a separate validation cohort made up of roughly 120 different subjects was used. High-throughput TCR immunosequencing, statistical association of individual TCRs with disease status, and machine learning were combined to predict cytomegalovirus infection status. A later analysis re-analyzed previously published TCR beta repertoires from 650 to 800 donors and added high-resolution HLA genotyping to study TCR occurrence patterns. The later analysis used no new phenotypic data to find candidate immune exposures, relying instead on TCR beta sequences and their occurrence across donors. To decide whether each TCR beta V gene segment behaved as functional or pseudogenic, an earlier analysis of some 580 of the donors relied on high-throughput TCR beta sequencing. Donor age, sex, ethnicity and CMV serostatus were compiled together with the repertoire data. In a later genetic analysis, genome-wide SNP genotypes for about 55% of the roughly 700 donors were used, and that subset was treated as a discovery cohort. Every discovery cohort repertoire had been produced on one sequencing platform. Both class I and class II loci were covered by HLA typing, at four-digit resolution. The number of typed donors differed by locus: about 620-640 for A, B, C, DRB1 and DQB1; 500 to 550 for DQA1; over 600 for DPA1; and around 450 for DPB1. Roughly five DR-DQ haplotypes were treated as single units for association and clustering because of strong linkage in the cohort. Across 398 genotyped donors of the cohort, an average of about 220,000 unique TCR beta nucleotide sequences per donor were sequenced, and roughly 20% of those sequences were non-productive.

CDR1 and CDR2 (SGHVS, FQNEAQ) derive from the germline V gene. Here V drops 1 base and J drops 15 bases, and the junction holds 8 bases not matched to any gene. The CDR3 contains 13 residues, cysteine and phenylalanine counted. Of the read, only the CDR3 DNA is kept; its 39 bases are in frame from base 1. What the research found in general, with its limitations: Presence/absence analyses assumed roughly uniform sequencing depth across donors, an assumption that may not hold. Correlated functional status among segregating V segments might reflect linkage disequilibrium, but an unknown experimental factor could not be ruled out. The sequencing pipeline was judged likely to have produced a cluster of highly shared sequence variants as a technical artifact. Because the 87-base-pair reads could not distinguish some IMGT-functional V segments, including TRBV6-2 and TRBV6-3, those segments were excluded. The classifier was reported to diagnose cytomegalovirus status with high specificity and sensitivity in both the original cohort and the validation cohort. Because counts were too low, some 16 rarely observed V segments, including chromosome 9 orphons, were excluded from the earlier analysis of 500 to 700 of the donors. CMV serostatus was the only immune exposure information available for the cohort. An association between a missense DCLRE1C variant and V-gene and J-gene trimming of TCR beta chains was found in a later genetic analysis and replicated in an independent cohort. A later analysis reported that several top co-occurrence clusters appeared linked to parvovirus B19, influenza, CMV and Epstein-Barr virus. Most TCR sequences were seen in very few donors, while some public TCRs were found in many individuals. A further reported finding was that TCR beta sequences accurately predicted the HLA-A and HLA-B alleles for most subjects in the first cohort. The study listed 150 to 200 TCR beta chains as associated with cytomegalovirus. Broadly in line with IMGT annotations, most TCR beta V segments showed up in productive rearrangements about 87% or about 30% of the time in an earlier analysis of under 700 of the donors. A later analysis found that most CMV-associated TCR beta chains appeared HLA-restricted, with HLA associations seemingly driven largely by CMV exposure. At a false discovery rate of 0.05, a later analysis linked 15,000 to 20,000 TCR beta sequences to specific HLA alleles. A few of the identified cytomegalovirus-associated TCR beta chains were confirmed in vitro to be specific for cytomegalovirus antigens. The cohort was sequenced for TCR beta chains only, and without alpha or paired-chain data the features that could be detected were limited. In a later analysis, the rate of TCR association differed among HLA loci, with DRB1 alleles having the most associated TCRs and HLA-C alleles having the fewest. Because HLA typing was missing for some donors at each locus, association tests included only the typed subset. A later analysis found that HLA-associated TCR beta chains were more clonally expanded and had lower generation probabilities than equally common non-associated chains. Compared with the approximately 600-donor mean, donors in an Asian-associated ancestry cluster had fewer N-insertions in productive TCRs, according to a later genetic analysis. It was suggested by the authors that the approach could potentially be generalized to other disease states and immunological phenotypes. When HLA alleles, especially DR and DQ, strongly co-occurred, TCR associations were difficult to assign to individual alleles.

As for this clone: Its antigen remains unidentified. Per-base quality was not reported, and no clone a single base away is much larger than it.

In total, roughly 710 healthy bone marrow donors made up the cohort. At the time of sampling, all cohort members were nominally healthy, though unrecorded immune exposures were likely present. CMV serostatus was positive for about 300 and negative for about half of the 666 cohort members, and was not recorded for this donor. A peripheral blood sample was collected from each donor, and TCR beta sequencing was performed on peripheral blood mononuclear cells. The Qiagen DNeasy Blood Extraction Kit was used to extract genomic DNA from the blood cell samples. To prepare the library, the immunoSEQ multiplex PCR assay was applied. For the multiplex PCR, a mixture combining 60 forward primers for TCR Vbeta segments and 13 reverse primers for TCR Jbeta segments was used. The CDR3 region of rearranged TCR beta genes was amplified from genomic DNA by a multiplex PCR assay. Amplified TCR beta libraries were sequenced as 87-base-pair reads on the Illumina HiSeq System. The study's processing was this. A later analysis tallied some 79 million unique TCR beta chains across the 640 or so repertoires, and approximately 12 million of those chains were shared by two or more donors. To remove PCR and sequencing errors, raw reads were error-corrected and collapsed into unique sequences using a nearest-neighbor algorithm that merged closely related sequences. To assign V, D and J gene segments, CDR3 sequences were aligned to IMGT reference sequences. For a sequence to be retained, at least a six-nucleotide match to both a V gene segment and a J gene segment was required. Rearrangements were called productive when the CDR3 lacked stop codons and stayed in frame with V and J; all others were non-productive. CDR3 was defined according to IMGT convention as the region running from the second conserved V-encoded cysteine to the conserved J-encoded phenylalanine. In an earlier analysis of 587 of the donors, sequences lacking an unambiguous match to a single V gene segment were excluded. In an earlier analysis of a few hundred of the donors, V segments were called functional above 56.7% productive rearrangements and were called segregating when the between-donor standard deviation exceeded 5%. A statistical classification framework was built to diagnose cytomegalovirus status from the catalog of TCR beta chain sequences. A later analysis assigned V and J genes by comparing TCR nucleotide sequences with IMGT/GENE-DB human TR gene sequences. Using the TCRdist pipeline, a later analysis assigned CDR3 sequences along with most-parsimonious VDJ recombination scenarios. In a later analysis, each TCR beta chain was defined by its CDR3 amino acid sequence together with its V-gene family, and reads without a unique V-gene family were excluded. In a later analysis, 500 to 650 highly shared, low-generation-probability nucleotide sequences were removed to address suspected cross-contamination and a sequencing artifact. In a later analysis, a clonal expansion index for each public chain was calculated from normalized within-repertoire ranks of inferred template counts. Generation probabilities in a later analysis came from a VDJ recombination model fitted to out-of-frame rearrangements, and those results were checked against IGoR. In a later analysis, TCR-TCR, TCR-HLA and TCR-CMV co-occurrence was scored with hypergeometric tests, and a repertoire-size bias correction was applied to TCR pairs. A later analysis estimated false discovery rates by permuting HLA or CMV assignments 20 times. In a later analysis, co-occurring TCRs were grouped using DBSCAN, and TCRdist sequence similarity was added for clustering within HLA-allele-positive subsets. Repertoires with fewer than 30,000 or more than 120,000 public chains were left out of co-occurrence clustering, as were a few repertoires with anomalous nucleotide sharing. TCRdb mirrors the immuneACCESS table, restricted to in-frame sequences. Some clones are absent from its copies; in checked studies, under half trace to an unresolved V gene, and the reason for the others is unknown. V and J calls plus clone size are reproduced from that table; the DNA served to infer D and trimming. Counted in this sample were about 68,000 clones; about 81% of them appeared once. The top ten constitute roughly 6.8% of the sample.

The receptor comes from a human donor in good health. Specimen: PBMCs. Recombination joined TRBV7-8 with TRBJ2-1; a stretch of 8 junction bases matches TRBD1. Here the CDR3 is given as CASSLGRDRFRFF. The sequenced DNA: TGTGCCAGCAGCTTAGGAAGGGACAGGTTCCGGTTCTTC.